The 12 T cell receptor beta chains listed next were all sequenced from one sample in a study of shared clonotypes between healthy human individuals (dated by TCRdb to about 2020). Library preparation was by the immunoSEQ multiplex PCR assay. The immuneACCESS repertoire file appears here via TCRdb, limited to in-frame rearrangements. These files lack a portion of the clones; in checked studies, under half of the deficit traces to unresolved V genes, and the cause of the others is not known. Here the sample has about 1 million clones; about four fifths occur a single time. The top ten clones comprise 0.5% to 0.6% of the sample. Input material: memory CD4+ T cells from PBMCs. The cell subset or site label, read with the paper, signifies: CD45RA-negative fraction. The receptors were sampled from a man aged 18-30 years in good health. Some clones in this sample may be carry-over from other donors' samples.

V usage is TRBV28 and J usage is TRBJ1-5, with a weak D call TRBD1 (6 bases). The ends were cut back, 6 bases at V and 2 bases at J, with 17 bases in the middle. This CDR3 has 16 residues. Germline V CDR1 and CDR2: MDHEN, SYDVKM. The CDR3 sequence: CASSNPQGRGNQPQHF. The CDR3 DNA reads as TGTGCCAGCAGCAACCCCCAGGGGAGAGGCAATCAGCCCCAGCATTTT.

The rearrangement uses TRBV30 and TRBJ2-5, with 7 bases aligning to TRBD2. V shed 5 bases and J 11 bases; nucleotides not matched to a gene: 8. The length of the CDR3 is 11 residues. CDR1 and CDR2 (germline): GTSNPN, SVGIG (reference sequence). CDR3: CAWLGRREQYF. The CDR3 region has the DNA TGTGCCTGGCTTGGACGGCGGGAGCAGTACTTC.

The V and J genes are TRBV5-4 and TRBJ2-3, with 11 bases fitting TRBD2. Germline V gene lookup returns CDR1 SGHNT and CDR2 YYREEE (reference sequence). Unmatched junction bases numbered 8, after V lost 5 bases and J lost 3 bases. There are 16 residues in the CDR3. CDR3 nucleotides: TGTGCCAGCAGTAGCGGGAGGGCCCGAACGACAGATACGCAGTATTTT. Encoded protein: CASSSGRARTTDTQYF. Full variable domain (rest looked up from reference TRBV5-4 and TRBJ2-3): ETGVTQSPTHLIKTRGQQVTLRCSSQSGHNTVSWYQQALGQGPQFIFQYYREEENGRGNFPPRFSGLQFPNYSSELNVNALELDDSALYLCASSSGRARTTDTQYFGPGTRLTVL.

This chain joins TRBV2 and TRBJ1-5; TRBD1 might be the D (5 bases). The CDR3 runs 15 residues. V gave up 4 bases and J gave up 2 bases, with 12 bases separating them. Germline values: CDR1 SNHLY, CDR2 FYNNEI. CDR3 region: CASSGQSLGNQPQHF. In DNA form, the CDR3 reads TGTGCCAGCAGTGGACAGAGTTTGGGCAATCAGCCCCAGCATTTT.

The CDR3 loop reads CSVGRVYTEAFF. DNA of the CDR3: TGCAGCGTTGGAAGGGTATACACTGAAGCTTTCTTT. V and J are TRBV29-1 and TRBJ1-1; D gene ambiguous. The V and J ends lost 4 bases and 3 bases respectively, with 9 bases between them. CDR1 is SQVTM, CDR2 ANQGSEA, per germline. CDR3 size: 12 residues.

Comment on this clone: Other DNA sequences in this specimen translate into the identical CDR3. The chain couples TRBV7-2 to TRBJ2-2; the match to TRBD2 covers 8 bases. With V trimmed by 1 base and J by 1 base, 2 bases remained unmatched. In germline, CDR1 is SGHTA, CDR2 FQGNSA. The CDR3 is made up of 16 amino acids. The CDR3: CASSLVAGLNTGELFF. The CDR3 region has the DNA TGTGCCAGCAGCTTAGTAGCGGGATTGAACACCGGGGAGCTGTTTTTT.

This chain uses TRBV6-1 with TRBJ2-4, with D perhaps TRBD1 or TRBD2 (5 bases each). The V gene's germline CDR1 is MNHNS and CDR2 SASEGT. The CDR3 covers 15 residues. The V gene lost 1 base and the J gene lost 8 bases, with 15 bases spanning the gap. Here the CDR3 DNA reads TGTGCCAGCAGTGAAGTGGGTCCTCTGGGGGACATTCAGTACTTC. It is translated as CASSEVGPLGDIQYF.

This clone was seen once. The rearrangement links TRBV20-1 to TRBJ2-3; no reliable D call. CDR3 length: 11 amino acids. The V end lost 6 bases, the J end lost 6 bases, and 10 bases lay between the germline ends. CDR1 is DFQATT, CDR2 SNEGSKA, per germline (reference sequence). The CDR3 reads CSASSWDTQYF. Here the CDR3 DNA reads TGCAGTGCAAGCTCGTGGGATACGCAGTATTTT.

The gene calls are TRBV2 and TRBJ2-7, with D possibly matching TRBD2 (7 bases). The CDR3 sequence is 16 residues long. Per germline, CDR1 SNHLY and CDR2 FYNNEI. The V end was cut by 4 bases, the J end by 4 bases, with 20 bases between. CDR3 amino acids: CASSGGGAQQNYEQYF. CDR3 nucleotides: TGTGCCAGCAGTGGAGGGGGGGCCCAACAAAATTACGAGCAGTACTTC.

The CDR3 here is CASAGGAGVNNEQFF. Written as DNA, the CDR3 is TGTGCCAGCGCCGGGGGAGCGGGAGTGAACAATGAGCAGTTCTTC. The V gene is TRBV9, the J gene TRBJ2-1, with TRBD2 matching 8 bases. V shed 7 bases and J 5 bases; nucleotides not matched to a gene: 11. CDR1 and CDR2 (germline): SGDLS, YYNGEE. The CDR3 has 15 amino acids.

CDR3 DNA: TGTGCCAGCAGCTTAAGGACGGGGTACCAAGAGACCCAGTACTTC. It encodes CASSLRTGYQETQYF. The V gene is TRBV5-4, the J gene TRBJ2-5; the D gene is possibly TRBD2 (5 bases). The CDR3 totals 15 residues. Germline V gene lookup returns CDR1 SGHNT and CDR2 YYREEE (reference sequence). The V end was cut by 2 bases, the J end by 0 bases, with 11 bases between.

The chain employs TRBV5-1 and TRBJ2-1, with TRBD2 identical over 11 bases. The J segment lost 6 bases and the V segment lost 3 bases, leaving 14 bases of the junction unmatched. The germline V gene encodes CDR1 SGHRS and CDR2 YFSETQ. There are 18 residues in the CDR3. The CDR3 nucleotides are TGCGCCAGCAGCTCCAACCCCCCACTAGCGGGAGAGGGCAATGAGCAGTTCTTC. As protein: CASSSNPPLAGEGNEQFF.